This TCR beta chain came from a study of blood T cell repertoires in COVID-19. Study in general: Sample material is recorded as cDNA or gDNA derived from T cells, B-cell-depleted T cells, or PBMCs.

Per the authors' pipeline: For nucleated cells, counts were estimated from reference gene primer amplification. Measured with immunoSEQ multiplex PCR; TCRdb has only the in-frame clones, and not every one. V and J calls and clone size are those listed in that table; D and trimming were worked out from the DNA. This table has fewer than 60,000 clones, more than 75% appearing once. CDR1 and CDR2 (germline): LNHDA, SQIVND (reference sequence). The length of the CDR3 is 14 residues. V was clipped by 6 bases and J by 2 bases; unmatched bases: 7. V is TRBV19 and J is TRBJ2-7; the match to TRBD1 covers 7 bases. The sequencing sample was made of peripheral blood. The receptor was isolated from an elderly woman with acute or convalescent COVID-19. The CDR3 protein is CASRETGNPYEQYF. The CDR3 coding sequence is TGTGCCAGTAGAGAGACAGGGAATCCCTACGAGCAGTACTTC.